This T cell receptor (beta chain) was obtained from a study of OX40 agonist ivuxolimab in advanced cancers. For the wider study: The costimulatory receptor OX40 (CD134) was targeted by ivuxolimab, a fully human IgG2 agonistic monoclonal antibody. Intravenous ivuxolimab was administered to patients every 2 weeks at six dose levels: 0.01, 0.1, 0.3, 1.5, 3 and 10 mg/kg. Of the roughly 51 patients in dose escalation, about 20 had hepatocellular carcinoma, approximately 15 had melanoma, 9 had renal cell carcinoma and 9 had head and neck cancer. A male proportion of around 81% and a mean age of 60 years, ranging from roughly 23 to 85, were recorded for the dose-escalation cohort. Prior anti-PD-1, anti-PD-L1 or anti-CTLA-4 therapy was permitted, and 40% to 50% of dose-escalation patients had received checkpoint inhibitors. Three dose-escalation patients achieved partial responses, one with hepatocellular carcinoma and two with cutaneous melanoma. The purpose of peripheral TCRbeta sequencing was to test whether ivuxolimab changed TCR sequence diversity and led to clonal T-cell expansion. The paper covers the monotherapy dose-escalation part of the phase I ivuxolimab trial, which included N of about 50 patients. The paper as a whole reports these results and caveats: After ivuxolimab, more expanded clones were found on average in CD8+ T cells than in CD4+ T cells. Partial responders in the 0.1-3.0 mg/kg groups had among the lowest normalized peripheral clonal expansion, especially among CD8+ T cells. Antigen specificity was not determined for the clonally expanded peripheral T cells. At doses of 0.1 to 3.0 mg/kg, clonal expansion of both CD4+ and CD8+ T cells in blood was seen between baseline and week 6. Low levels of normalized T-cell clonal expansion were also seen in some patients who did not respond.

Genomic DNA was extracted from sorted cells for sequencing of the TCRbeta CDR3 region. The immunoSEQ Assay was used to sequence the TCRbeta CDR3 regions. This immuneACCESS table, as held by TCRdb, lists in-frame sequences with V and J called but not all clones. Of the missing ones, under half trace to an unresolved V gene in checked studies; the others have no known cause. The sample table records roughly 80,000 clones; over 90% of these occur just once. The top ten constitute roughly 6.4% of the sample. Concerning this clone: The specificity of this receptor is unknown. No much larger clone is present one base from it, and per-base qualities are unavailable.

Patients with autoimmune disease history or receiving systemic immunosuppression were excluded from the trial. Peripheral blood for TCR sequencing was drawn from every dose cohort at baseline, at cycle 4 day 1 and at cycle 7 day 1. The samples were taken from a phase I, first-in-human, multicenter, open-label dose-escalation trial of ivuxolimab. The trial enrolled adults with locally advanced or metastatic head and neck squamous cell, hepatocellular, melanoma or renal cell carcinoma. Before TCR sequencing, CD4+ and CD8+ T cells were separately sorted from peripheral blood. CDR1 and CDR2 are drawn from the germline V gene: SGHTA, FQGNSA. At the junction V is shortened by 3 bases and J by 2 bases, with 8 bases in between. The cysteine opens and the phenylalanine closes a CDR3 of 14 amino acids. Only the CDR3 portion is preserved as DNA: 42 bases, with reading frame beginning at the first base.

Specimen: CD4+ or CD8+ T cells sorted from blood, collected in a trial of the OX40 agonist ivuxolimab. The sequence links TRBV7-2 to TRBJ2-1; the D gene is possibly TRBD1, with 5 bases matching. This clonotype originated in an adult with an advanced solid tumor such as melanoma, head and neck, liver or kidney cancer. CDR3 reads: CTSSFAGTYNEQFF. The base sequence is TGTACCAGCAGCTTCGCAGGGACCTACAATGAGCAGTTCTTC.